A single sample is the source of the 15 T cell receptor beta chains below, sequenced in a study of beta chain features in type 1 diabetes. As every portion of the isolated RNA was reverse transcribed, the sequencing read expressed TCRB transcripts. Using immunoSEQ multiplex PCR, the repertoire was profiled, and TCRdb retains in-frame clones only, with some absent. Among about 620,000 clones, around 15% were seen once, and the ten largest hold around 0.1%. Sequencing input: naive CD4+ T cells from blood. Source of these receptors: a man aged 18-30 years in good health.

V gene TRBV10-3 combines with J gene TRBJ2-7; D is unresolved. Germline CDR1 ENHRY, CDR2 SYGVKD. Trimming pared 0 bases from V and 4 bases from J, leaving 7 bases between. This CDR3 contains 13 residues. The CDR3 nucleotides read TGTGCCATCAGTGAGTCGAGAGTATACGAGCAGTACTTC. Protein: CAISESRVYEQYF.

V and J are TRBV9 and TRBJ1-5; TRBD1 is a possible D gene (5 bases). This CDR3 comprises 14 residues. Looked up from germline, CDR1 is SGDLS and CDR2 is YYNGEE. V dropped 0 bases and J dropped 8 bases, with 12 bases sitting between them. The CDR3 protein is CASSVAEGLEPQHF. In DNA form, the CDR3 reads TGTGCCAGCAGCGTAGCTGAGGGGTTGGAGCCCCAGCATTTT. Full variable domain (missing parts from reference TRBV9 and TRBJ1-5): DSGVTQTPKHLITATGQRVTLRCSPRSGDLSVYWYQQSLDQGLQFLIQYYNGEERAKGNILERFSAQQFPDLHSELNLSSLELGDSALYFCASSVAEGLEPQHFGDGTRLSIL.

The genes are TRBV11-2 and TRBJ2-4; D not certain. CDR1 SGHAT and CDR2 FQNNGV come from the germline V gene. V lost 7 bases, J lost 0 bases, and 16 bases lay in between. There are 16 residues in the CDR3. CDR3 nucleotide sequence: TGTGCCAGCAACCCCCGGTCTCTCTTAGCCAAAAACATTCAGTACTTC. It translates to CASNPRSLLAKNIQYF.

This clone came up a few times. The genes are TRBV4-3 and TRBJ2-4, with TRBD1 matching over 7 bases. Looked up from germline, CDR1 is LGHNA and CDR2 is YSLEER. The J segment lost 7 bases and the V segment lost 1 base, leaving 7 bases of the junction unmatched. This CDR3 spans 15 amino acids. The CDR3 DNA sequence: TGCGCCAGCAGCCAAGTAGGGCAGGGGGATAACATTCAGTACTTC. Translating it yields CASSQVGQGDNIQYF.

This clone was seen only a few times. The chain has TRBV19 and TRBJ2-5, with 8 bases fitting TRBD2. There are 15 residues in the CDR3. Germline CDR1 is LNHDA and CDR2 is SQIVND (reference sequence). V trimming: 5 bases; J trimming: 1 base; junction bases outside the gene matches: 6. CDR3 sequence: CASSLTGLGQETQYF. The DNA for the CDR3 is TGTGCCAGTAGTTTGACGGGACTAGGCCAAGAGACCCAGTACTTC.

V gene TRBV4-3 combines with J gene TRBJ1-5, with D tentatively TRBD1 (6 bases). Trimming shortened V by 1 base and J by 3 bases, and 16 bases separated the two germline ends. The CDR3 loop spans 17 amino acids. The germline gives CDR1 LGHNA, CDR2 YSLEER. CDR3 residues: CASSQALPGASNQPQHF. CDR3 DNA: TGCGCCAGCAGCCAAGCTCTCCCGGGGGCATCCAATCAGCCCCAGCATTTT.

The table lists this clone with a few counts. The gene calls are TRBV30 and TRBJ1-1, with D perhaps TRBD1 (5 bases). Per germline, CDR1 GTSNPN and CDR2 SVGIG (reference sequence). The CDR3 is made up of 11 amino acids. The V end lost 2 bases, the J end lost 7 bases, and 8 bases lay between the germline ends. This chain's CDR3 is CAWSPRDEAFF. DNA of the CDR3: TGTGCCTGGAGTCCCAGGGATGAAGCTTTCTTT.

This clone was picked up a small number of times. The chain uses TRBV7-9 and TRBJ2-7; D is ambiguous. V was cut by 4 bases and J by 5 bases, with 15 bases left in between. CDR1 is SEHNR, CDR2 FQNEAQ, per germline (reference sequence). The CDR3 spans 14 residues. CDR3 in DNA: TGTGCCAGCAGCTCGCTAGGTAGCTTACACGAGCAGTACTTC. It codes for CASSSLGSLHEQYF.

The chain has TRBV25-1 and TRBJ2-1, with D tentatively TRBD1 or TRBD2 (5 bases each). V was cut by 5 bases and J by 2 bases, with 16 bases left in between. There are 16 residues in the CDR3. CDR1 is MGHDK, CDR2 SYGVNS, per germline. The CDR3 loop is CASSLAGTGTYNEQFF. Written as DNA, the CDR3 is TGTGCCAGCAGTCTCGCCGGGACGGGAACCTACAATGAGCAGTTCTTC.

With respect to this clone: An end of the junction differs from the germline gene, which may be a read error. V usage is TRBV27 and J usage is TRBJ2-4; 10 nucleotides line up with TRBD2. The CDR3 sequence is 14 residues long. CDR1 MNHEY and CDR2 SMNVEV come from the germline V gene (reference sequence). The chain's CDR3 is CASSLSGGANIQYF. The CDR3 DNA reads as TGCGCCAGCAGTCTAAGCGGGGGGGCCAACATTCAGTACTTC.

This clone was seen repeatedly, ten times or more. The V call is TRBV10-3, the J call TRBJ1-1, with unresolved D. Germline values: CDR1 ENHRY, CDR2 SYGVKD. Trimming left V 11 bases short and J 0 bases short, with 7 bases between. This CDR3 comprises 11 residues. CDR3 DNA sequence: TGTGCCTCCGGGGTGAACACTGAAGCTTTCTTT. This gives the protein CASGVNTEAFF.

The table lists this clone with a few counts. The chain combines TRBV5-1 with TRBJ2-3, with TRBD2 identical over 10 bases. Germline loops: CDR1 SGHRS, CDR2 YFSETQ. This CDR3 is 15 amino acids long. V lost 2 bases, J lost 5 bases, and 5 bases stayed unmatched. CDR3 coding DNA: TGCGCCAGCAGCTTCATTAGCGGGGGGCGAGATACGCAGTATTTT. Translation: CASSFISGGRDTQYF.

Turning to this clone: The sample contains more than one DNA sequence encoding this CDR3. The rearrangement joins TRBV9 to TRBJ2-5, with D perhaps TRBD2 (6 bases). V was shortened by 0 bases and J by 4 bases, with 10 bases between the two germline ends. Germline loops: CDR1 SGDLS, CDR2 YYNGEE. The CDR3 sequence is 14 residues long. CDR3 DNA sequence: TGTGCCAGCAGCGTAGCCCAGGGAGGAGAGACCCAGTACTTC. It yields the protein CASSVAQGGETQYF.

The V gene is TRBV27, the J gene TRBJ1-1, with a tentative D call TRBD1 (6 bases). Germline CDR1 and CDR2: MNHEY and SMNVEV (reference sequence). The CDR3 is 15 amino acids. Trimming stripped 1 base from V and 4 bases from J, with 13 bases between. The CDR3 reads CASSLYYRVLTEAFF. CDR3 nucleotide sequence: TGTGCCAGCAGTTTATACTACAGGGTTCTCACTGAAGCTTTCTTT.

The gene calls are TRBV5-6 and TRBJ1-5, with D maybe TRBD1 (6 bases). The CDR3 has 15 amino acids. Per the germline V gene, CDR1 is SGHDT and CDR2 is YYEEEE. The V end was cut by 3 bases, the J end by 9 bases, with 19 bases between. CDR3 sequence reads: CASSSNTGQDRPQHF. In DNA, the CDR3 is TGTGCCAGCAGCTCGAATACAGGGCAGGACCGGCCCCAGCATTTT.